The source of this T cell receptor beta chain is a study of cytomegalovirus exposure and HLA in healthy donors. Study-wide results and caveats: A missense DCLRE1C variant was associated with V- and J-gene trimming of TCR beta chains in a later analysis, and an independent cohort replicated the association. In most subjects, TCR beta sequences reportedly gave accurate predictions of HLA-A and HLA-B alleles. Reports indicated that the classifier achieved high specificity and sensitivity in diagnosing cytomegalovirus status. The dataset shows that most TCR sequences were rare, while some public TCRs occurred in many donors.

This CDR3 has 13 residues. The germline gives CDR1 KGHSH, CDR2 LQKENI. V gave up 5 bases and J gave up 7 bases; unmatched junction bases: 7. Points on this clone: Its antigen is unidentified.

Primers for the PCR totalled 60 Vbeta and 13 Jbeta. Sequencing used immunoSEQ multiplex PCR; TCRdb keeps in-frame clones, though not all of them. The sample holds 130,000 or so clones, roughly 78% seen once. Sequencing used PBMCs. This chain joins TRBV18 and TRBJ2-7, with 8 bases matching TRBD2. The receptor was isolated from a man younger than 40 in good health and CMV-seronegative. This CDR3 reads CASSSNRGGEQYF. CDR3 in DNA: TGTGCCAGCTCATCGAATCGGGGGGGAGAGCAGTACTTC.